Listed below are T cell receptor beta chains from one sample, sequenced in a study of T cells in Graves' hyperthyroidism and ophthalmopathy. TCRdb reprocessed the multiplex PCR reads via MiXCR and lists one record per CDR3 protein. Among about half a million distinct CDR3 sequences listed, around a quarter were seen once. The source material was blood. Every receptor here comes from a woman in her twenties or thirties with Graves' ophthalmopathy. Both conserved end residues are part of each CDR3. D genes are given only for firm matches. Clone size appears in some rows only: once, few, many, or a class for an expanded clone.

clone size	D gene	V gene	J gene	CDR3 protein	CDR3 DNA
few	.	TRBV14	TRBJ2-7	CASSLLPRDKMDEQYF	TGTGCCAGCAGCCTACTACCCCGGGACAAAATGGACGAGCAGTACTTC
many	.	TRBV4-1	TRBJ1-2	CASSQHARQDYGYTF	TGCGCCAGCAGCCAACACGCCAGACAGGACTATGGCTACACCTTC
.	TRBD2	TRBV12-3/TRBV12-4	TRBJ2-5	CASSRTGTSVETQYF	TGTGCCAGCAGCCGGACCGGGACTAGCGTCGAGACCCAGTACTTC
many	.	TRBV5-1	TRBJ1-1	CASRHGVRNTEAFF	TGCGCCAGCCGGCACGGTGTGAGGAACACTGAAGCTTTCTTT
.	.	TRBV6-1	TRBJ2-7	CASTQAYDQYF	TGTGCCAGCACGCAAGCCTACGATCAGTACTTC
.	.	TRBV29-1	TRBJ2-5	CSVQGRRETQYF	TGCAGCGTTCAGGGGCGCCGAGAGACCCAGTACTTC
few	.	TRBV30	TRBJ1-1	CAWSGLPNTEAFF	TGTGCCTGGAGTGGACTACCCAACACTGAAGCTTTCTTT
many	TRBD1	TRBV5-1	TRBJ2-2	CASSYSDRATGELFF	TGCGCCAGCAGCTACTCGGACAGGGCCACCGGGGAGCTGTTTTTT
.	TRBD1	TRBV2	TRBJ1-1	CASRLDAGGAEAFF	TGTGCCAGCAGGCTAGACGCAGGGGGGGCTGAAGCTTTCTTT
.	.	TRBV6-2/TRBV6-3	TRBJ1-1	CASSHGAENTEAFF	TGTGCCAGCAGCCACGGGGCGGAAAACACTGAAGCTTTCTTT
many	.	TRBV28	TRBJ2-7	CASSLGSAPYEQYF	TGTGCCAGCAGCTTAGGATCTGCCCCTTACGAGCAGTACTTC
few	.	TRBV19	TRBJ1-1	CASQDGGNTEAFF	TGTGCCAGCCAGGACGGCGGGAACACTGAAGCTTTCTTT
many	.	TRBV4-1	TRBJ2-2	CASRTQGGAGELFF	TGCGCCAGCAGGACACAGGGAGGCGCCGGGGAGCTGTTTTTT
few	.	TRBV6-1	TRBJ1-5	CASSRTDPSNQPQHF	TGTGCCAGCAGTCGGACAGACCCTAGCAATCAGCCCCAGCATTTT
many	TRBD1	TRBV6-1	TRBJ1-1	CASSWDSNTEAFF	TGTGCCAGCAGTTGGGACAGTAACACTGAAGCTTTCTTT
.	.	TRBV12-3/TRBV12-4	TRBJ1-2	CASSAHRNYGYTF	TGTGCCAGCAGCGCCCATAGGAACTATGGCTACACCTTC
many	.	TRBV20-1	TRBJ2-5	CSVLRGRNQETQYF	TGCAGTGTTCTGAGGGGGAGGAATCAGGAGACCCAGTACTTC
.	.	TRBV4-1	TRBJ2-5	CASSQDGDLGETQYF	TGCGCCAGCAGCCAAGATGGGGATTTAGGGGAGACCCAGTACTTC